These 17 T cell receptor beta chains were all obtained from the same sample, sequenced in a study of T cell responses to AZD1222 COVID-19 vaccine. Only in-frame clones appear in the TCRdb table, and some are missing; sequencing was by immunoSEQ multiplex PCR. Altogether around 130,000 clones are present, about 90% being singletons, with the ten largest covering 5.4%. Source: peripheral blood, taken on day 0 of AZD1222 vaccination. The receptors were sampled from an adult in good health.

The chain joins TRBV7-8 to TRBJ2-7; no clear D. CDR1 and CDR2 from the germline V gene are SGHVS and FQNEAQ. The CDR3 is 14 residues long. Trimming left V 5 bases short and J 1 base short, with 12 bases between. CDR3 amino acids: CASSPALGSYEQYF. In DNA, the CDR3 is TGTGCCAGCAGCCCTGCCCTAGGGTCCTACGAGCAGTACTTC.

This rearrangement joins TRBV5-1 to TRBJ2-1; TRBD1 aligns across 10 bases. The CDR3 extends over 17 amino acids. The ends lost 6 bases at V and 6 bases at J; junction bases unmatched: 15. Germline V gene lookup returns CDR1 SGHRS and CDR2 YFSETQ. As DNA, the CDR3 is TGCGCCAGCAAACCGTGGATGATAGGACAGGGGGGCAATGAGCAGTTCTTC. This encodes CASKPWMIGQGGNEQFF.

This sequence joins TRBV28 and TRBJ2-1, with D uncertain. Trimming shortened V by 3 bases and J by 6 bases, and 18 bases separated the two germline ends. CDR1 MDHEN and CDR2 SYDVKM come from the germline V gene. The CDR3 spans 16 residues. The CDR3 DNA follows: TGTGCCAGCAGTTTTCCGTCTCCCGGCCCGGCCAATGAGCAGTTCTTC. Amino acid sequence: CASSFPSPGPANEQFF.

The genes are TRBV30 and TRBJ2-1; 7 nucleotides line up with TRBD1. The CDR3 is 12 amino acids. CDR1 GTSNPN and CDR2 SVGIG come from the germline V gene (reference sequence). V lost 5 bases, J lost 14 bases, and 12 bases stayed unmatched. This CDR3 is CAWSQGGTVKFF. CDR3 sequence (DNA): TGTGCCTGGTCACAGGGTGGGACAGTGAAGTTCTTC.

The V gene is TRBV11-2, the J gene TRBJ2-7; 9 bases match TRBD1. The CDR3 has 16 amino acids. J lost 4 bases, V lost 2 bases, and 9 bases had no gene match. Germline loops: CDR1 SGHAT, CDR2 FQNNGV. The CDR3 sequence is CASSLKESGQGYEQYF. CDR3 in DNA: TGTGCCAGCAGCTTAAAGGAATCGGGACAGGGTTACGAGCAGTACTTC.

This clone is a singleton in its sample. J is TRBJ1-2 and V is TRBV25-1; 11 bases match TRBD1. The CDR3 runs 13 residues. V gave up 6 bases and J gave up 4 bases; unmatched junction bases: 1. In germline, CDR1 is MGHDK, CDR2 SYGVNS. Here the CDR3 DNA reads TGTGCCAGCAGCGGACAGGGGGCCTATGGCTACACCTTC. Its translation is CASSGQGAYGYTF.

The rearrangement joins TRBV7-3 to TRBJ2-2; weak D call: TRBD2 (5 bases). With 3 bases removed from V and 1 base from J, the gap between germline ends came to 9 bases. This CDR3 comprises 15 residues. CDR1 SGHTA and CDR2 FQGTGA come from the germline V gene. The CDR3 sequence: CASSFGRENTGELFF. The CDR3 nucleotides read TGTGCCAGCAGCTTTGGTCGGGAGAACACCGGGGAGCTGTTTTTT.

The chain recombines TRBV28 with TRBJ2-7; the D is unclear. The CDR3 runs to 14 residues. CDR1 and CDR2 from the germline V gene are MDHEN and SYDVKM. Trimming pared 7 bases from V and 2 bases from J, leaving 15 bases between. The DNA of the CDR3 is TGTGCCAGCACCCTCTCCGATCGTCCCTACGAGCAGTACTTC. Its translation: CASTLSDRPYEQYF.

The V and J genes are TRBV27 and TRBJ2-1, with TRBD1 matching over 7 bases. Unmatched junction bases numbered 1, after V lost 3 bases and J lost 2 bases. The CDR3 has 14 residues. Germline loops: CDR1 MNHEY, CDR2 SMNVEV (reference sequence). CDR3 sequence: CASSFRGTYNEQFF. The DNA of the CDR3 is TGTGCCAGCAGTTTCAGGGGGACCTACAATGAGCAGTTCTTC.

The chain joins TRBV5-6 to TRBJ2-2; D not certain. CDR1 and CDR2 from the germline V gene are SGHDT and YYEEEE. V shed 0 bases and J shed 6 bases, with 6 bases lying between them. The CDR3 totals 13 residues. CDR3 in amino acids: CASSLGISGELFF. The CDR3 DNA reads as TGTGCCAGCAGCTTGGGTATATCCGGGGAGCTGTTTTTT.

The chain couples TRBV30 to TRBJ1-3, with no clear D. Per germline, CDR1 GTSNPN and CDR2 SVGIG (reference sequence). The V gene lost 2 bases and the J gene lost 7 bases, with 6 bases spanning the gap. This CDR3 is built from 11 residues. This CDR3 reads CAWSIGNTIYF. For the CDR3, the DNA is TGTGCCTGGAGTATAGGGAACACCATATATTTT.

This sequence joins TRBV13 and TRBJ1-2; 7 nucleotides line up with TRBD1. Germline loops: CDR1 PRHDT, CDR2 FYEKMQ (reference sequence). This CDR3 has 12 residues. V shed 5 bases and J 8 bases; nucleotides not matched to a gene: 5. In DNA, the CDR3 is TGTGCCAGCAGCCGACAGGGAGGCGGCTACACCTTC. It yields the protein CASSRQGGGYTF. The full variable domain, completed using reference TRBV13 and TRBJ1-2, is AAGVIQSPRHLIKEKRETATLKCYPIPRHDTVYWYQQGPGQDPQFLISFYEKMQSDKGSIPDRFSAQQFSDYHSELNMSSLELGDSALYFCASSRQGGGYTFGSGTRLTVV.

The J gene is TRBJ2-2, the V gene TRBV9, with D perhaps TRBD1 or TRBD2 (6 bases each). Per the germline V gene, CDR1 is SGDLS and CDR2 is YYNGEE. V was shortened by 0 bases and J by 4 bases, with 16 bases between the two germline ends. The CDR3 loop spans 17 amino acids. The CDR3 is CASSVGWGARGTGELFF. The CDR3 region has the DNA TGTGCCAGCAGCGTAGGATGGGGGGCGCGGGGCACCGGGGAGCTGTTTTTT.

The chain employs TRBV9 and TRBJ2-2; 8 positions agree with TRBD1. CDR3 length: 15 residues. Germline V gene data show CDR1 as SGDLS and CDR2 as YYNGEE. The V and J ends lost 5 bases and 2 bases, in that order; junction bases with no gene match: 5. This CDR3 reads CASRPQGANTGELFF. The CDR3 DNA is TGTGCCAGCAGACCTCAGGGGGCCAACACCGGGGAGCTGTTTTTT.

The chain recombines TRBV23-1 with TRBJ1-2; D uncertain. TRBV23-1 is marked as an open reading frame, function uncertain. This CDR3 contains 13 residues. V gave up 7 bases and J gave up 2 bases, with 11 bases separating them. CDR3 sequence reads: CASTKPRNYGYTF. Written as DNA, the CDR3 is TGCGCCAGCACAAAGCCAAGGAACTATGGCTACACCTTC.

This clone was observed a handful of times. As DNA, the CDR3 is TGTGCCAGCAGCTTACCCGGCCTAGGCTACGAGCAGTACTTC. Amino acid sequence: CASSLPGLGYEQYF. The chain links TRBV5-6 to TRBJ2-7, with unresolved D. Looked up from germline, CDR1 is SGHDT and CDR2 is YYEEEE. The CDR3 loop spans 14 amino acids. Trimming took off 2 bases at V and 3 bases at J, with 12 bases between the two ends.

This clone was counted a single time. The chain couples TRBV27 to TRBJ1-2; 9 nucleotides agree with TRBD1. The V segment lost 6 bases and the J segment 4 bases; nucleotides outside the gene matches: 12. CDR3 length equals 16 residues. CDR1 MNHEY and CDR2 SMNVEV come from the germline V gene (reference sequence). The CDR3: CASSPAGTGYSYGYTF. The CDR3 DNA sequence: TGTGCCAGCAGCCCTGCCGGGACAGGGTATTCCTATGGCTACACCTTC.